This section outlines one TCR beta chain sequence together with its context. Method: immunoSEQ multiplex PCR; TCRdb's copy keeps in-frame clones and lacks some. In the table there are fewer than 500,000 clones, around 90% of which are singletons. The participants were between about 18 and 90 years old and came from 24 US areas. Cohort placement rested on clinical history that participants reported themselves. V dropped 6 bases and J dropped 3 bases, with 9 bases sitting between them. This CDR3 is built from 12 residues. Germline CDR1 MNHEY, CDR2 SVGAGI. The data derive from a study of blood T cell repertoires in COVID-19. For the study at large: COVID-19 samples from acute and convalescent phases originated in the United States, Italy and Spain. PBMCs, B-cell-depleted T cells, or T cells were the source of the cDNA or gDNA that made up the material.

This chain joins TRBV6-5 and TRBJ2-7; TRBD1 might be the D (5 bases). This TCR derives from a woman aged 18-30 years who had recovered from COVID-19. The sequencing sample was made of PBMCs or T cells enriched from blood (not recorded which). CDR3: CASRSRDYEQYF. The DNA of the CDR3 is TGTGCCAGCAGATCCAGGGACTACGAGCAGTACTTC.